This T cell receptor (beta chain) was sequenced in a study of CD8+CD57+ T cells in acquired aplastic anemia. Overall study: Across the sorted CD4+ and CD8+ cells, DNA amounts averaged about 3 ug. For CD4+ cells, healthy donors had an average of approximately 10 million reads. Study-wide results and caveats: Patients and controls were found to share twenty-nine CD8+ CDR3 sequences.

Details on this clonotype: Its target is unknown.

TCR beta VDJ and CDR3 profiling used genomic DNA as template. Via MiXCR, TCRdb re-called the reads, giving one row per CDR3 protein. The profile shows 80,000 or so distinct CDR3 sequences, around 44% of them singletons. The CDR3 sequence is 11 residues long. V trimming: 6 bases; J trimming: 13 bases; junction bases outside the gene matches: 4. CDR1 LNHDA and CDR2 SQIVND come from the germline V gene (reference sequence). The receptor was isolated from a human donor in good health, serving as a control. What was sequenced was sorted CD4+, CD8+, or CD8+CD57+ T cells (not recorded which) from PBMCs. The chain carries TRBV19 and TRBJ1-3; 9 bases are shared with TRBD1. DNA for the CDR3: TGTGCCAGTAGGGACGGACAGGGGATATATTTT. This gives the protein CASRDGQGIYF.